The 22 T cell receptor beta chains below were found in one sample sequenced in a study of patients and donors after allogeneic stem cell transplantation. A single record per CDR3 protein comes from TCRdb applying MiXCR to the RT-PCR reads. The table records approximately 170,000 distinct CDR3 sequences, roughly 22% of them present only once. What was sequenced was blood, either unsorted or a sorted T cell fraction (not recorded which). These TCRs come from a human donor who was either an allogeneic HSCT recipient or a stem cell or donor lymphocyte infusion donor (not recorded which). It is not recorded whose cells these are; they may come from a transplant donor.

Concerning this clonotype itself: The conserved final phenylalanine or tryptophan is absent from the CDR3, which likely points to a read error. The V and J genes are TRBV6-1 and TRBJ1-1; 8 positions match TRBD1. Germline CDR1 MNHNS, CDR2 SASEGT. CDR3 length: 12 residues. V lost 6 bases, J lost 7 bases, and 4 bases stayed unmatched. CDR3 coding DNA: TGTGCCAGCAGAGATACAGGGGGTGAAGCTTTCTTG. It translates to CASRDTGGEAFL.

CDR3 DNA: TGCAGCGTTAGCGGGGACTCCTACGAGCAGTACTTC. This translates into CSVSGDSYEQYF. The chain links TRBV20-1 to TRBJ2-7, with TRBD2 identical over 8 bases. CDR1 and CDR2 (germline): DFQATT, SNEGSKA (reference sequence). The CDR3 totals 12 residues.

This clonotype appeared a few times. The chain links TRBV4-1 to TRBJ2-3, with TRBD2 matching over 7 bases. Germline-derived CDR1 and CDR2 are MGHRA and YSYEKL. The CDR3 covers 14 residues. Unmatched junction bases numbered 11, after V lost 6 bases and J lost 8 bases. CDR3 protein: CASRLVGLAGTQYF. The CDR3 coding sequence is TGCGCCAGCAGACTAGTCGGGTTAGCGGGTACGCAGTATTTT.

V and J are TRBV7-9 and TRBJ2-3; D is uncertain. Germline loops: CDR1 SEHNR, CDR2 FQNEAQ (reference sequence). The CDR3 spans 14 residues. V shed 0 bases and J shed 0 bases, with 4 bases lying between them. The CDR3: CASSLADSTDTQYF. The CDR3, as DNA: TGTGCCAGCAGCTTAGCAGACAGCACAGATACGCAGTATTTT.

The rearrangement links TRBV7-2 to TRBJ2-1; a weak D match, TRBD2 (6 bases). Germline CDR1 SGHTA, CDR2 FQGNSA. V was clipped by 3 bases and J by 4 bases, with 13 bases between them. This CDR3 region has 15 residues. This CDR3 is CASSFSGDSYNEQFF. The CDR3 coding sequence is TGTGCCAGCAGCTTTTCGGGGGACTCATACAATGAGCAGTTCTTC.

This clonotype was seen repeatedly, ten times or more. V and J are TRBV27 and TRBJ1-6; 7 bases are shared with TRBD1. The germline gives CDR1 MNHEY, CDR2 SMNVEV (reference sequence). Trimming cost V 3 bases and J 2 bases; bases outside gene matches: 1. The length of the CDR3 is 15 residues. The CDR3 DNA sequence: TGTGCCAGCAGTTTCGGGACAGCCTATAATTCACCCCTCCACTTT. This gives the protein CASSFGTAYNSPLHF.

J is TRBJ2-7 and V is TRBV5-1; the match to TRBD1 covers 7 bases. Trimming cost V 0 bases and J 6 bases; bases outside gene matches: 3. The CDR3 has 13 residues. Germline-derived CDR1 and CDR2 are SGHRS and YFSETQ. The CDR3 reads CASSLGQGSEQYF. The CDR3 DNA sequence: TGCGCCAGCAGCTTGGGACAGGGAAGCGAGCAGTACTTC.

This clonotype came up a few times. This chain joins TRBV6-1 and TRBJ1-2, with unresolved D. Trimming stripped 4 bases from V and 6 bases from J, with 6 bases between. CDR1 MNHNS and CDR2 SASEGT come from the germline V gene. CDR3 length: 11 amino acids. The CDR3: CASSAMDGYTF. The CDR3 DNA follows: TGTGCCAGCAGTGCAATGGATGGCTACACCTTC.

This clonotype was counted ten times or more. The gene calls are TRBV20-1 and TRBJ1-1; the D gene is possibly TRBD1 (5 bases). CDR3 length: 14 amino acids. Germline assignment: CDR1 DFQATT and CDR2 SNEGSKA (reference sequence). Trimming took 2 bases from V and 5 from J, leaving 15 bases between them. CDR3 in DNA: TGCAGTGCTAGAATGGAGGGTTGGGGGACTGAAGCTTTCTTT. Translating it yields CSARMEGWGTEAFF.

This clonotype was picked up one time. One base away lies a much larger clone, so this may be a sequencing read error. The chain combines TRBV6-6 with TRBJ1-1; D uncertain. V was clipped by 7 bases and J by 1 base, with 4 bases between them. This CDR3 has 11 amino acids. Germline-derived CDR1 and CDR2 are MNHNY and SVGAGI (reference sequence). The CDR3 sequence is CASMGNTEAFF. DNA for the CDR3: TGTGCCAGCATGGGGAACACTGAAGCTTTCTTT.

This clonotype turned up a few times. The gene calls are TRBV5-1 and TRBJ1-2; tentatively, D is TRBD1 (6 bases). V lost 4 bases and J 3 bases, leaving 25 bases between the germline ends. Germline V gene lookup returns CDR1 SGHRS and CDR2 YFSETQ. The CDR3 spans 18 residues. The DNA of the CDR3 is TGCGCCAGCAGCACGGAGACCTACAGGGATGGGGGCTACTATGGCTACACCTTC. Translated: CASSTETYRDGGYYGYTF.

This clonotype was seen more than once but under ten times. The chain carries TRBV12-3 or TRBV12-4 and TRBJ2-7; D remains unclear. The CDR3 extends over 13 amino acids. Trimming pared 4 bases from V and 5 bases from J, leaving 12 bases between. The CDR3: CASSCPILHEQYF. CDR3 DNA sequence: TGTGCCAGCAGTTGTCCCATACTGCACGAGCAGTACTTC.

This clonotype appeared once. A much bigger clone sits one base away, suggesting this may be a read error. The chain has TRBV14 and TRBJ1-5, with unresolved D. The germline gives CDR1 SGHDN, CDR2 FVKESK. CDR3 size: 12 residues. The chain's CDR3 is CVSSHDRQPQHF. DNA for the CDR3: TGTGTCAGCAGCCACGATCGTCAGCCCCAGCATTTT.

The chain has TRBV7-2 and TRBJ1-2, with D maybe TRBD1 (5 bases). From germline, CDR1 is SGHTA and CDR2 FQGNSA. Trimming took 0 bases from V and 0 from J, leaving 11 bases between them. The CDR3 sequence is 16 residues long. The CDR3 region is CASSLALRGSNYGYTF. CDR3 bases: TGTGCCAGCAGCTTAGCCCTTAGGGGATCTAACTATGGCTACACCTTC.

About this clonotype: Because the CDR3 is missing its conserved closing phenylalanine or tryptophan, this is likely a read error. The chain joins TRBV20-1 to TRBJ1-1, with TRBD1 matching 7 bases. After removal of 1 base from V and 3 bases from J, the junction contained 5 bases not matched to a gene. In germline, CDR1 is DFQATT, CDR2 SNEGSKA (reference sequence). CDR3 length: 14 residues. CDR3 amino acids: CSARGPGGYTEAFL. The CDR3 DNA reads TGCAGTGCTAGAGGCCCAGGGGGGTACACTGAAGCTTTCTTG.

In its sample, this clonotype was seen a few times. V and J are TRBV4-3 and TRBJ2-1, with D possibly matching TRBD2 (5 bases). Between the trimmed V and J ends, which lost 0 bases and 0 bases, there was a span of 15 bases. Germline V gene lookup returns CDR1 LGHNA and CDR2 YSLEER. The CDR3 is 18 residues long. The CDR3: CASSQDPSSPPSYNEQFF. CDR3 nucleotide sequence: TGCGCCAGCAGCCAAGATCCTAGCAGCCCTCCCTCCTACAATGAGCAGTTCTTC.

The V gene is TRBV29-1, the J gene TRBJ1-2; 8 bases fit TRBD1. The germline CDR1 and CDR2 sequences are SQVTM and ANQGSEA. The J segment lost 2 bases and the V segment lost 7 bases, leaving 6 bases of the junction unmatched. The CDR3 is 13 amino acids. CDR3 bases: TGCAGCGCAGTGACAGGGGAGAACTATGGCTACACCTTC. Protein: CSAVTGENYGYTF. The full variable domain, its missing parts supplied by reference TRBV29-1 and TRBJ1-2, is SAVISQKPSRDICQRGTSLTIQCQVDSQVTMMFWYRQQPGQSLTLIATANQGSEATYESGFVIDKFPISRPNLTFSTLTVSNMSPEDSSIYLCSAVTGENYGYTFGSGTRLTVV.

This clonotype showed up just a few times. The chain is built from TRBV12-5 and TRBJ2-3; no firm D call. CDR1 is LGHNT, CDR2 FRNRAP, per germline. CDR3 length equals 15 residues. V dropped 7 bases and J dropped 5 bases, with 19 bases sitting between them. The CDR3 DNA reads as TGTGCTAGTGCCACCGCCGAAAGGTCGGGAGATACGCAGTATTTT. This translates into CASATAERSGDTQYF.

The V call is TRBV6-5, the J call TRBJ2-1, with TRBD2 identical over 13 bases. Germline CDR1 reads MNHEY; CDR2 reads SVGAGI. J lost 9 bases, V lost 4 bases, and 9 bases had no gene match. The CDR3 is 16 residues long. CDR3 DNA: TGTGCCAGCAGTTTCACCGGACTAGCGGGAGTTGGTGAGCAGTTCTTC. It encodes CASSFTGLAGVGEQFF.

The V call is TRBV5-1, the J call TRBJ1-4, with a weak D call TRBD1 (6 bases). Trimming took 3 bases from V and 7 from J, leaving 16 bases between them. CDR1 is SGHRS, CDR2 YFSETQ, per germline. This CDR3 has 15 amino acids. CDR3 bases: TGCGCCAGCAGCTCCGTACAGGGTCTCGGTGAAAAACTGTTTTTT. Translation gives CASSSVQGLGEKLFF.

This chain uses TRBV5-1 with TRBJ2-7; no reliable D call. V lost 4 bases to trimming and J lost 2 bases, with 10 bases between them. CDR1 and CDR2 from the germline V gene are SGHRS and YFSETQ. This CDR3 is built from 13 residues. The CDR3: CASSVSFTYEQYF. DNA of the CDR3: TGCGCCAGCAGCGTATCTTTTACCTACGAGCAGTACTTC.

This CDR3 reads CSVRDRGAVYEKLFF. Written as DNA, the CDR3 is TGCAGCGTTCGGGACAGGGGGGCGGTTTATGAAAAACTGTTTTTT. This chain joins TRBV29-1 and TRBJ1-4, with 11 positions matching TRBD1. The CDR3 is made up of 15 amino acids. CDR1 is SQVTM, CDR2 ANQGSEA, per germline. Trimming took 5 bases from V and 6 from J; bases not matched to a gene: 8. Combining the CDR3 with reference TRBV29-1 and TRBJ1-4 gives the whole variable domain SAVISQKPSRDICQRGTSLTIQCQVDSQVTMMFWYRQQPGQSLTLIATANQGSEATYESGFVIDKFPISRPNLTFSTLTVSNMSPEDSSIYLCSVRDRGAVYEKLFFGSGTQLSVL.